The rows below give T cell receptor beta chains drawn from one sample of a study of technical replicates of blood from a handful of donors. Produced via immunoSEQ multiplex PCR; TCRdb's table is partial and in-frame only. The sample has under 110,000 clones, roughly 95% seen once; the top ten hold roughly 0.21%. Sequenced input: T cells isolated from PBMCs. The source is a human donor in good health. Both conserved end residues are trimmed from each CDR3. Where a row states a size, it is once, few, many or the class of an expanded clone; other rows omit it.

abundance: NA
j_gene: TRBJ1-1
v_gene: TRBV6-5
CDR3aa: ASSYSDRKNTEAF

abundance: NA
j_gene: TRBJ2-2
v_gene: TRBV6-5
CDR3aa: ASSYSTVSGELF

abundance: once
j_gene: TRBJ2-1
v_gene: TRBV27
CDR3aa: ASSLYLDRDKNNEQF

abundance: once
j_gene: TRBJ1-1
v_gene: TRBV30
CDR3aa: AWGGQGPGTEAF

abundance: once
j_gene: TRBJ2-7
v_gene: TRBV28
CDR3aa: ASSGSLQGNEQY

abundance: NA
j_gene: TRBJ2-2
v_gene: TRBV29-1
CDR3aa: SVEVSLAGVTNTGELF

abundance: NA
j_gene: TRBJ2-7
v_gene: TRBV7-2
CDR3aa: ASSFAGASYEQY

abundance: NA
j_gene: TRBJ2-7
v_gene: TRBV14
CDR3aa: ASSQGRLAGRYEQY

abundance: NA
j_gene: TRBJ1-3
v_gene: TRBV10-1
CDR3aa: ASSAGRLGNTIY

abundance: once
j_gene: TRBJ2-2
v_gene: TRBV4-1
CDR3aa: ASSQGGVANTGELF

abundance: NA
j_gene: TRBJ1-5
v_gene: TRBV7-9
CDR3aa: ASSTGTGDMGNQPQH

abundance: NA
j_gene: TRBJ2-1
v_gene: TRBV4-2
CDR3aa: ASSQAGTVNEQF

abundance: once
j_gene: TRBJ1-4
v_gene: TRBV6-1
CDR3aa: ASKEGSTNEKLF

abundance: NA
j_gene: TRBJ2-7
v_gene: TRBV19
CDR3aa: ASTNGGQGSSEQY

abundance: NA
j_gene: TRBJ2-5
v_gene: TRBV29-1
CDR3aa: SAGSSGETQY

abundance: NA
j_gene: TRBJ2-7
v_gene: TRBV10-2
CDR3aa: ASRRTSNTYEQY

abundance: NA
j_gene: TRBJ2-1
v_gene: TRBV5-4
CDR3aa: ASSTERGGSKDEQF

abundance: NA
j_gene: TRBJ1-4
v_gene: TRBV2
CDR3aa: ASSEITGVYEKLF

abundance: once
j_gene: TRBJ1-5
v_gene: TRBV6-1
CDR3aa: ASSEKLQPQH

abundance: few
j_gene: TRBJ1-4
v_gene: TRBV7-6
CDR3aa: ASSLTGEKLF

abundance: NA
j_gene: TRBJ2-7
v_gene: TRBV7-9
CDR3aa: ASSPSSYEQY

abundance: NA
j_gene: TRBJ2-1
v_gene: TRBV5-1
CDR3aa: ASSPVPEYNEQF

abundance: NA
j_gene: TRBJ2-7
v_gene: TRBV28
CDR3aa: ASSSGGGSYEQY

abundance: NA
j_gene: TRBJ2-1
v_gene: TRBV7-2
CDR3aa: ASSQGLSYNEQF

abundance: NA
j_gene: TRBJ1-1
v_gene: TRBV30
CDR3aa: AWSQEGYTEAF

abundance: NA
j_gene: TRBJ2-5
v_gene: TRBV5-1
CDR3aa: ASSLVLAGGSFGETQY

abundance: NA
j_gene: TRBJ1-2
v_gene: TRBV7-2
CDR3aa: ASSLATGAGGYT

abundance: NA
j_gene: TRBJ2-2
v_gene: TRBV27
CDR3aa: ASSFWGRTTGELF

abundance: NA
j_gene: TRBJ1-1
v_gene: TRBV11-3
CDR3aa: ASSLSRTEAF

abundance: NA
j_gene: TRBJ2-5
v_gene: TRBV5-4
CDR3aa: ASSGTSVETQY

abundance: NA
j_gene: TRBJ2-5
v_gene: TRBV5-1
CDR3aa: ASSFWGVGDGETQY

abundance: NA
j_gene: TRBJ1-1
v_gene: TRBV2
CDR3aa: ASRYSRGLRDTEAF